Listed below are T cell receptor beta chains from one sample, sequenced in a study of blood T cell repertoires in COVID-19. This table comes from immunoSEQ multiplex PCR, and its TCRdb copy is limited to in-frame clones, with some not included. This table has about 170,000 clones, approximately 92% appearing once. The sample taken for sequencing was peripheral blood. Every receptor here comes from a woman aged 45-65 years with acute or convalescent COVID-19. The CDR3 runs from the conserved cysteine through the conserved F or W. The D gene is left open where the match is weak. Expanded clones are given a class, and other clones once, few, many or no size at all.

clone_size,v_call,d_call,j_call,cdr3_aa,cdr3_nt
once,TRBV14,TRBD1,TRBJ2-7,CASRQTGVSEQYF,TGTGCCAGCAGACAAACAGGGGTGAGCGAGCAGTACTTC
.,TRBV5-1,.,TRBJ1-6,CASSLAGTGWSPLHF,TGCGCCAGCAGCTTGGCAGGTACTGGGTGGTCACCCCTCCACTTT
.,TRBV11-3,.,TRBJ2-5,CASSVTGIETQYF,TGTGCCAGCAGCGTAACAGGGATCGAGACCCAGTACTTC
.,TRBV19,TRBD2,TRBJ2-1,CASSPSGRASDEQFF,TGTGCCAGTAGTCCTAGCGGGAGGGCCTCGGATGAGCAGTTCTTC
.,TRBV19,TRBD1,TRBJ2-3,CASSGTGTTDTQYF,TGTGCCAGTAGCGGGACAGGGACCACAGATACGCAGTATTTT
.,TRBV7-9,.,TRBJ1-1,CASSLPGYTEAFF,TGTGCCAGCAGCTTACCAGGGTACACTGAAGCTTTCTTT
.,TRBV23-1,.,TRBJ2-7,CASSQSGAGFFYEQYF,TGCGCCAGCAGTCAATCGGGGGCAGGGTTTTTCTACGAGCAGTACTTC
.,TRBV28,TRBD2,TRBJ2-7,CASRKGTSGAYEQYF,TGTGCCAGCAGAAAAGGGACTAGCGGAGCCTACGAGCAGTACTTC
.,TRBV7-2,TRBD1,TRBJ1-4,CASSLVRTGQGGRREKLFF,TGTGCCAGCAGCTTAGTCCGAACCGGACAGGGCGGCAGACGTGAAAAACTGTTTTTT
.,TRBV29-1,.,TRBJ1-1,CSGSGRMNTEAFF,TGCAGCGGCTCAGGTCGAATGAACACTGAAGCTTTCTTT
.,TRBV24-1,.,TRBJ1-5,CATSDYARDQPQHF,TGTGCCACCAGTGATTATGCGAGGGATCAGCCCCAGCATTTT
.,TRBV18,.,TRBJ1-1,CASSPNRGGTEAFF,TGTGCCAGCTCACCAAACCGGGGAGGGACTGAAGCTTTCTTT
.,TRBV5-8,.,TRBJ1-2,CASSRGGSANYGYTF,TGTGCCAGCAGCCGGGGGGGTTCGGCTAACTATGGCTACACCTTC
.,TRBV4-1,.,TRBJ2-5,CASSRFRGQETQYF,TGCGCCAGCAGCCGCTTCCGGGGTCAAGAGACCCAGTACTTC
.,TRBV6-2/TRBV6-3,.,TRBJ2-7,CASSYSIYRDFEYEQYF,TGTGCCAGCAGTTACTCAATTTATCGGGACTTCGAATACGAGCAGTACTTC
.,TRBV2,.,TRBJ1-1,CASSRQGYTEAFF,TGTGCCAGCAGTAGACAAGGATACACTGAAGCTTTCTTT
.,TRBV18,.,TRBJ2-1,CASSPPSVHEQFF,TGTGCCAGCTCACCACCTAGTGTTCATGAGCAGTTCTTC
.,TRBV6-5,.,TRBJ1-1,CASSSPAGLNTEAFF,TGTGCCAGCAGTTCCCCGGCAGGCCTGAACACTGAAGCTTTCTTT
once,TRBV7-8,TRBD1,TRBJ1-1,CASSFPSGQGSYKYTEAFF,TGTGCCAGCAGCTTTCCCTCGGGACAGGGTAGTTATAAGTACACTGAAGCTTTCTTT
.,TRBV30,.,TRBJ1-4,CAIRAVGEKLFF,TGTGCGATCCGAGCGGTAGGAGAAAAACTGTTTTTT
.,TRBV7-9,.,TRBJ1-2,CASSYTVHPNYGYTF,TGTGCCAGCAGTTATACAGTACACCCGAACTATGGCTACACCTTC
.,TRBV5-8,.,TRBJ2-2,CASSPTRNTGELFF,TGTGCCAGCAGTCCCACGAGGAACACCGGGGAGCTGTTTTTT
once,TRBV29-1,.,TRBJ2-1,CSVFQGGYTSYNEQFF,TGCAGCGTTTTTCAGGGAGGTTACACTTCATACAATGAGCAGTTCTTC
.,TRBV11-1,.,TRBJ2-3,CASSFGTDTQYF,TGTGCCAGCAGCTTCGGGACAGATACGCAGTATTTT
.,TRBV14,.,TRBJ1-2,CASSQDRGYDYGYTF,TGTGCCAGCAGCCAAGATCGCGGGTATGACTATGGCTACACCTTC
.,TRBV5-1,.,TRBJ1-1,CASSLVGGGNTEAFF,TGCGCCAGCAGCTTGGTGGGGGGTGGGAACACTGAAGCTTTCTTT
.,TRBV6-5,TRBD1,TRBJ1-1,CASSYGTGGETEAFF,TGTGCCAGCAGTTACGGGACAGGGGGAGAAACTGAAGCTTTCTTT
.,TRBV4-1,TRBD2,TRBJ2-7,CASSQPGLAHEQYF,TGCGCCAGCAGCCAACCGGGACTAGCCCACGAGCAGTACTTC
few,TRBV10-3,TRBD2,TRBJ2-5,CAISETGGAAETQYF,TGTGCCATCAGCGAGACGGGGGGAGCCGCGGAGACCCAGTACTTC
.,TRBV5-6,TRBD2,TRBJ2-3,CASSFGTSYTDTQYF,TGTGCCAGCAGCTTTGGGACTAGTTACACAGATACGCAGTATTTT
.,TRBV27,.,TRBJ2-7,CASSSAGSYEQYF,TGTGCCAGCAGTTCAGCAGGCTCCTACGAGCAGTACTTC
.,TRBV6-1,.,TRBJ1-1,CASSDIPPNTEAFF,TGTGCCAGCAGTGATATTCCCCCGAACACTGAAGCTTTCTTT
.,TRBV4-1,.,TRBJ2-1,CASSRWGESTVF,TGCGCCAGCAGCCGCTGGGGGGAATCAACGGTCTTC
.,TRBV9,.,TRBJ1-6,CASSVVAGQGSPLHF,TGTGCCAGCAGCGTAGTTGCAGGGCAAGGGTCACCCCTCCACTTT
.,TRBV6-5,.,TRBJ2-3,CASTPGLHTDTQYF,TGTGCCAGCACCCCGGGACTCCACACAGATACGCAGTATTTT
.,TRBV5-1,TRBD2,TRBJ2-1,CASSLGTSGGVSEQFF,TGCGCCAGCAGCTTGGGGACTAGCGGGGGCGTTAGTGAGCAGTTCTTC
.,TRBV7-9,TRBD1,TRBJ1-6,CASSLVRIRTGPYNSALHF,TGTGCCAGCAGCTTAGTTCGGATTAGGACAGGGCCCTATAATTCGGCCCTCCACTTT
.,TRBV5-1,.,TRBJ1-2,CASRAGVVDYGYTF,TGCGCCAGCAGGGCAGGGGTAGTTGACTATGGCTACACCTTC
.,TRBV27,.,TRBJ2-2,CASSPLNTGELFF,TGTGCCAGCAGTCCGTTGAACACCGGGGAGCTGTTTTTT
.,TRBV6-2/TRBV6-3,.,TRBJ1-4,CASSPTQSGPANEKLFF,TGTGCCAGCAGCCCTACCCAATCAGGGCCCGCTAATGAAAAACTGTTTTTT
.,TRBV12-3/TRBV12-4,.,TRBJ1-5,CASQMGGQPQHF,TGTGCCAGCCAAATGGGGGGTCAGCCCCAGCATTTT
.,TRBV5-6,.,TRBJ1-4,CASSLGQIQEKLFF,TGTGCCAGCAGCTTGGGGCAAATACAGGAAAAACTGTTTTTT
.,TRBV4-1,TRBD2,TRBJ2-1,CASSQGASGSEQFF,TGCGCCAGCAGCCAAGGAGCTAGCGGGAGTGAGCAGTTCTTC
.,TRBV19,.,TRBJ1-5,CASSIPRGNQPQHF,TGTGCCAGTAGTATACCCCGGGGCAATCAGCCCCAGCATTTT
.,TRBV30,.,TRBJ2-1,CAWAGASSYNEQFF,TGTGCCTGGGCGGGGGCAAGCTCCTACAATGAGCAGTTCTTC
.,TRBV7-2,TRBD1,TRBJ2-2,CASSSRPTGGFIGELFF,TGTGCCAGCAGCTCCCGACCGACAGGGGGTTTTATAGGGGAGCTGTTTTTT
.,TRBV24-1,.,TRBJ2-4,CATSDLGWTAWRGRSKNIQYF,TGTGCCACCAGTGATTTGGGTTGGACTGCTTGGCGGGGCCGTTCCAAAAACATTCAGTACTTC
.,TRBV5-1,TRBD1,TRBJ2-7,CASSYGTGPYEQYF,TGCGCCAGCAGCTACGGGACAGGGCCCTACGAGCAGTACTTC
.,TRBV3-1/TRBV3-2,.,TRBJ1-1,CASSQDPGEAFF,TGTGCCAGCAGCCAAGATCCGGGGGAAGCTTTCTTT
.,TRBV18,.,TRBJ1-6,CASSPRRRDINNSPLHF,TGTGCCAGCTCACCAAGACGCCGGGACATCAATAATTCACCCCTCCACTTT
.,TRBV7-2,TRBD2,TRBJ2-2,CASSLGLAGGIAGELFF,TGTGCCAGCAGCTTGGGACTAGCGGGGGGAATCGCCGGGGAGCTGTTTTTT
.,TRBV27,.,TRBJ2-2,CASAEVRNTGELFF,TGTGCCTCTGCGGAGGTTCGGAACACCGGGGAGCTGTTTTTT
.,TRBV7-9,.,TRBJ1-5,CASSHGPDTGPNQPQHF,TGTGCCAGCAGCCACGGGCCCGATACAGGCCCCAATCAGCCCCAGCATTTT
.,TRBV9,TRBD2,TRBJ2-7,CASSVASGSYEQYF,TGTGCCAGCAGCGTGGCTAGCGGGAGTTACGAGCAGTACTTC
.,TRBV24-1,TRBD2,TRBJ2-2,CATSDAALAANTGELFF,TGTGCCACCAGTGATGCCGCGCTAGCGGCGAACACCGGGGAGCTGTTTTTT
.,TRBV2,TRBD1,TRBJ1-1,CASGKGANTEAFF,TGTGCCAGCGGGAAGGGGGCGAACACTGAAGCTTTCTTT
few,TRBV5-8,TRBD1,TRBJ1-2,CASSHPGGQANYGYTF,TGTGCCAGCAGCCACCCAGGGGGACAAGCTAACTATGGCTACACCTTC
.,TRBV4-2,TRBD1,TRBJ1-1,CASSRQGANTEAFF,TGTGCCAGCAGCCGACAGGGGGCGAACACTGAAGCTTTCTTT
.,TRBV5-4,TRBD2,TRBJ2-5,CASSFGSGGYQETQYF,TGTGCCAGCAGCTTTGGGAGCGGGGGGTACCAAGAGACCCAGTACTTC
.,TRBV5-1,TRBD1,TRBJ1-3,CASSLVTGGPGNTIYF,TGCGCCAGCAGCTTGGTCACAGGGGGACCTGGAAACACCATATATTTT